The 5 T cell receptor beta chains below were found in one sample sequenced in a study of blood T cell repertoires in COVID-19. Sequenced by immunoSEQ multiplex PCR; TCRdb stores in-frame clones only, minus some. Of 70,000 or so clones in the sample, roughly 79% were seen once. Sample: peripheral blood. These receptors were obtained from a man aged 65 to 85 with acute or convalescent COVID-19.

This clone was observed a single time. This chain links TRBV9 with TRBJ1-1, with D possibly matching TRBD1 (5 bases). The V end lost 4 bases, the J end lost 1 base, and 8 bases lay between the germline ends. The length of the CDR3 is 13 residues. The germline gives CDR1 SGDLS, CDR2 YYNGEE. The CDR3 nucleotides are TGTGCCAGCAGCCTCGGACAGAACACTGAAGCTTTCTTT. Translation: CASSLGQNTEAFF.

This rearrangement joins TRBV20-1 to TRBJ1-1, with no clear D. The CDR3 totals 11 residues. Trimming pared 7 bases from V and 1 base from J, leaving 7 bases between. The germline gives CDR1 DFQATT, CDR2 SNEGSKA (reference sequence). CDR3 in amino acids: CSVPGNTEAFF. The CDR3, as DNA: TGCAGTGTGCCAGGGAACACTGAAGCTTTCTTT.

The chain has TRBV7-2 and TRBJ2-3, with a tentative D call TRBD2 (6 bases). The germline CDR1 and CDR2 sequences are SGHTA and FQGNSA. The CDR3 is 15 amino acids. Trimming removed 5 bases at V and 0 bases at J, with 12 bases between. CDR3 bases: TGTGCCAGCAGCCGTAGCGGACTCAGCACAGATACGCAGTATTTT. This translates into CASSRSGLSTDTQYF.

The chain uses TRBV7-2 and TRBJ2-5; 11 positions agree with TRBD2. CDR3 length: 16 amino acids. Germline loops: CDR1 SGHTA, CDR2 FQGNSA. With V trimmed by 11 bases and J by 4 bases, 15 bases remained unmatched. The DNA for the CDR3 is TGTGCCCGCGGGGGGACTAGCGGTACCACAGGAGAGACCCAGTACTTC. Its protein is CARGGTSGTTGETQYF.

The CDR3 sequence is CASSQVGSTDTQYF. CDR3 DNA: TGCGCCAGCAGCCAAGTCGGGAGCACAGATACGCAGTATTTT. The rearrangement links TRBV4-1 to TRBJ2-3; D is undetermined. The CDR3 extends over 14 amino acids. Trimming left V 1 base short and J 0 bases short, with 5 bases between. In germline, CDR1 is MGHRA, CDR2 YSYEKL.